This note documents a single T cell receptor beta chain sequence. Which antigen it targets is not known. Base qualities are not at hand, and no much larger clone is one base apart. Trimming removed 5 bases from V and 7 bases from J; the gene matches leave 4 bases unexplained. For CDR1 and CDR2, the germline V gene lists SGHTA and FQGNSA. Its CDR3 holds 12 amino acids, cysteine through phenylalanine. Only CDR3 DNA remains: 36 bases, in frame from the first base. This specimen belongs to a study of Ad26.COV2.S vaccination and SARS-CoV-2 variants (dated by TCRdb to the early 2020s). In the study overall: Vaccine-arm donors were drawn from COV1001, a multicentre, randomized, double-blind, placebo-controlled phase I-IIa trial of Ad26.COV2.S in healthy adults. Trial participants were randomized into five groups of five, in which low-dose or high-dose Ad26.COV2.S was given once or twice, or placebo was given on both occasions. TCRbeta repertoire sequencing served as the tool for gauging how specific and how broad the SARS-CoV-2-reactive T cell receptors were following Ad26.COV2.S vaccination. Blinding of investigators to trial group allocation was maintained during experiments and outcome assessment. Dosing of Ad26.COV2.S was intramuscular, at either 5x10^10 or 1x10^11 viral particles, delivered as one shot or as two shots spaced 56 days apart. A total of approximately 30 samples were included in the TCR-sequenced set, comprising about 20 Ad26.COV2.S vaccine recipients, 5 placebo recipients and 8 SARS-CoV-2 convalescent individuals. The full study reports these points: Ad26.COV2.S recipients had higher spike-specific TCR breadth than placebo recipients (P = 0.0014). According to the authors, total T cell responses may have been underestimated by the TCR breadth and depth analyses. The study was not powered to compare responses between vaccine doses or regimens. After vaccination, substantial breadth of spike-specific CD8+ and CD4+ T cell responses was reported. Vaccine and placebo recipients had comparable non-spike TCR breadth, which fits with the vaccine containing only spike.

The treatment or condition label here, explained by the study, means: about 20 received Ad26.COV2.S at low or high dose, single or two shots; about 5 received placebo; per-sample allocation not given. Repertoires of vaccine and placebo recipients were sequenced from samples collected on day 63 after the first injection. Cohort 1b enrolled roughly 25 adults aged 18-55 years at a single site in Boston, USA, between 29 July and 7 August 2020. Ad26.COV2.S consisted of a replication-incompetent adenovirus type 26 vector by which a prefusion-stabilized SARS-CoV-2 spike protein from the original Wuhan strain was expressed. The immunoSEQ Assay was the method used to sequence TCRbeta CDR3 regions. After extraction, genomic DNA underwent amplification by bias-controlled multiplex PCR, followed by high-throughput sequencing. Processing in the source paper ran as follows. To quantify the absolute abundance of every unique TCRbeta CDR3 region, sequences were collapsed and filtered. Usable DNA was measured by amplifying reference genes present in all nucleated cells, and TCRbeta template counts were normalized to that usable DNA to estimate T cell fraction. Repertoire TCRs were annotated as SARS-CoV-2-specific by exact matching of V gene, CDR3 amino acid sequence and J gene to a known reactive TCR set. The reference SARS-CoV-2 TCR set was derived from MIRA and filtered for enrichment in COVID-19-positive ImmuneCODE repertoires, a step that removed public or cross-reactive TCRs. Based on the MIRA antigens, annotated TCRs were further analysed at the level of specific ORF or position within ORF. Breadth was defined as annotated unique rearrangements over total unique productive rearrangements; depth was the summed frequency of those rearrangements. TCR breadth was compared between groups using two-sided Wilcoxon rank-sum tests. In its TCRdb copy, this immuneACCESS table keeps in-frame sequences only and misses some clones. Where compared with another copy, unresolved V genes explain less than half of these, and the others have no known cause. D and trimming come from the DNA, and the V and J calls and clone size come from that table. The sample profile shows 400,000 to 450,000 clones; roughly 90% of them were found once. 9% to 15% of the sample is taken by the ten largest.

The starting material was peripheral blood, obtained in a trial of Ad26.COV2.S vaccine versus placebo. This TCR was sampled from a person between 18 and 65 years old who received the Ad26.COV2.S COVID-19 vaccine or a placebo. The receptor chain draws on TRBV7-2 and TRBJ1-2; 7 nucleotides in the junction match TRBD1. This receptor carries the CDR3 CASSARQGGYTF. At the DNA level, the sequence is TGTGCCAGCAGCGCGCGACAGGGTGGCTACACCTTC.